The 20 T cell receptor beta chains below were found in one sample sequenced in a study of PD-1 blockade in classical Hodgkin lymphoma. Profiling relied on immunoSEQ multiplex PCR, and the TCRdb table lists in-frame clones only, not all of them. The data show approximately 65,000 clones, approximately 88% seen once. With no exception, relapse followed autologous stem cell transplantation in all patients, and brentuximab vedotin exposure varied. Specimen: peripheral blood mononuclear cells (PBMCs), collected at baseline. These TCRs come from a human donor with classical Hodgkin lymphoma.

V usage is TRBV11-2 and J usage is TRBJ1-6; D gene uncertain. Germline lookup yields CDR1 SGHAT and CDR2 FQNNGV. V was clipped by 4 bases and J by 8 bases, with 12 bases between them. The CDR3 is 14 amino acids. The CDR3 loop reads CASSSLAVDSPLHF. In DNA form, the CDR3 reads TGTGCCAGCAGCTCCTTGGCGGTTGATTCACCCCTCCACTTT.

The J gene is TRBJ1-4, the V gene TRBV19, with 7 bases aligning to TRBD1. The germline CDR1 and CDR2 sequences are LNHDA and SQIVND (reference sequence). J gave up 3 bases and V 4 bases, and 5 bases lay outside the gene matches. The CDR3 is 15 residues long. CDR3 nucleotide sequence: TGTGCCAGTAGTACCAGGGGGTACCCTAATGAAAAACTGTTTTTT. This codes for CASSTRGYPNEKLFF.

V and J are TRBV6-6 and TRBJ1-6; D is possibly TRBD1 (6 bases). CDR3 size: 13 residues. The V gene's germline CDR1 is MNHNY and CDR2 SVGAGI (reference sequence). The V and J ends lost 6 bases and 10 bases respectively, with 13 bases between them. The CDR3 DNA reads TGTGCCAGCAGACCGGGACAAGGATCACCCCTCCACTTT. Its protein product is CASRPGQGSPLHF.

The chain recombines TRBV6-5 with TRBJ1-1; TRBD1 might be the D (5 bases). Per germline, CDR1 MNHEY and CDR2 SVGAGI. CDR3 size: 14 residues. V lost 4 bases to trimming and J lost 5 bases, with 14 bases between them. CDR3 DNA sequence: TGTGCCAGCAGTTCCGAGACAGCCGTAACTGAAGCTTTCTTT. Its protein product is CASSSETAVTEAFF.

The rearrangement joins TRBV2 to TRBJ1-3; no reliable D call. Germline lookup yields CDR1 SNHLY and CDR2 FYNNEI. The germline V and J ends were trimmed by 7 bases and 0 bases, with 13 bases remaining between them. This CDR3 region has 15 residues. CDR3 nucleotide sequence: TGTGCCAGCAATCTGGACTTGCCCTCTGGAAACACCATATATTTT. Protein: CASNLDLPSGNTIYF.

J is TRBJ2-1 and V is TRBV29-1; no definite D call. The CDR3 covers 13 residues. Trimming cost V 3 bases and J 0 bases, with 6 bases left between them. Germline V gives CDR1 SQVTM, CDR2 ANQGSEA. The CDR3 coding sequence is TGCAGCGTTGAGGTTTACTCCTACAATGAGCAGTTCTTC. It specifies CSVEVYSYNEQFF.

The chain combines TRBV6-1 with TRBJ1-6, with TRBD1 matching over 7 bases. Germline trimming cut 5 bases from V and 8 bases from J; bases unmatched to any gene: 6. In germline, CDR1 is MNHNS, CDR2 SASEGT. The CDR3 contains 14 residues. The CDR3 DNA reads TGTGCCAGCAGTTCTCAGGGGGGAGATTCACCCCTCCACTTT. Translation: CASSSQGGDSPLHF.

V gene TRBV19 combines with J gene TRBJ1-1; TRBD1 matches 8 bases. Per germline, CDR1 LNHDA and CDR2 SQIVND (reference sequence). The V and J ends lost 10 bases and 2 bases, in that order; junction bases with no gene match: 6. CDR3 length: 13 amino acids. The CDR3: CAILDRANTEAFF. The CDR3 coding sequence is TGTGCCATACTGGACAGGGCAAACACTGAAGCTTTCTTT. The whole variable domain, filled in from reference TRBV19 and TRBJ1-1, reads DGGITQSPKYLFRKEGQNVTLSCEQNLNHDAMYWYRQDPGQGLRLIYYSQIVNDFQKGDIAEGYSVSREKKESFPLTVTSAQKNPTAFYLCAILDRANTEAFFGQGTRLTVV.

The chain has TRBV10-2 and TRBJ1-5, with D maybe TRBD1 (6 bases). Trimming cost V 0 bases and J 2 bases, with 11 bases left between them. This CDR3 comprises 16 residues. CDR1 is WSHSY and CDR2 is SAAADI in the germline V gene. The CDR3 DNA reads TGCGCCAGCAGTGAGTCGGGGGGCTTGGGCAATCAGCCCCAGCATTTT. This translates into CASSESGGLGNQPQHF.

This clone was seen more than once but under ten times. This rearrangement joins TRBV10-1 to TRBJ2-1, with 9 bases that match TRBD1. Germline V gene sequence: CDR1 WNHNN, CDR2 SYGVQD (reference sequence). This CDR3 is built from 16 residues. Losses at the gene ends were 0 bases for V and 5 bases for J; bases not matched to a gene: 5. The DNA for the CDR3 is TGCGCCAGCAGTGAGTCGGTAGGGGACAGGGACAATGAGCAGTTCTTC. This encodes CASSESVGDRDNEQFF.

This clone has more than one count but fewer than ten. The chain employs TRBV6-6 and TRBJ2-1; 9 nucleotides match TRBD2. V lost 4 bases to trimming and J lost 5 bases; unmatched junction nucleotides: 6. The CDR3 is 15 amino acids. CDR1 MNHNY and CDR2 SVGAGI come from the germline V gene (reference sequence). The CDR3, as DNA: TGTGCCAGCAGTTCCCGCGGGGGGGGGAACAATGAGCAGTTCTTC. Translation gives CASSSRGGGNNEQFF.

This chain connects TRBV15 to TRBJ2-7; the D is unclear. V lost 3 bases, J lost 1 base, and 13 bases lay in between. CDR3 size: 15 residues. Germline V lookup: CDR1 LNHNV, CDR2 YYDKDF (reference sequence). The CDR3 here is CATSRGTEISYEQYF. CDR3 nucleotide sequence: TGTGCCACCAGCAGGGGCACGGAAATTTCCTACGAGCAGTACTTC.

This clone occurred a few times. The chain recombines TRBV4-2 with TRBJ2-6, with D hard to call. The V gene's germline CDR1 is LGHNA and CDR2 YNFKEQ. The V gene lost 3 bases and the J gene lost 0 bases, with 9 bases spanning the gap. The CDR3 loop spans 16 amino acids. CDR3 amino acids: CASSHLQASGANVLTF. CDR3 DNA sequence: TGTGCCAGCAGCCACCTCCAGGCCTCTGGGGCCAACGTCCTGACTTTC.

In this sample, this clone turned up once. J is TRBJ2-7 and V is TRBV7-3; 8 positions agree with TRBD2. With 0 bases clipped from V and 6 bases from J, the junction kept 4 bases outside the gene matches. Per the germline V gene, CDR1 is SGHTA and CDR2 is FQGTGA. This CDR3 region has 14 residues. The CDR3 DNA follows: TGTGCCAGCAGCTTAACTAGCGGGGACGGCGAGCAGTACTTC. Amino acid sequence: CASSLTSGDGEQYF.

In this sample, this clone is medium-sized (0.01 to 0.1%). J is TRBJ2-7 and V is TRBV28, with TRBD2 identical over 10 bases. This CDR3 region has 17 residues. Germline trimming cut 5 bases from V and 3 bases from J; bases unmatched to any gene: 13. Germline V gene lookup returns CDR1 MDHEN and CDR2 SYDVKM. CDR3 DNA sequence: TGTGCCAGCAGTCTCCCCCGGGCCACTAGCGGGGTCTACGAGCAGTACTTC. Translation gives CASSLPRATSGVYEQYF.

The V gene is TRBV18, the J gene TRBJ2-2; maybe TRBD1 (6 bases). This CDR3 contains 17 residues. Germline-derived CDR1 and CDR2 are KGHSH and LQKENI. Trimming left V 2 bases short and J 3 bases short, with 16 bases between. The chain's CDR3 is CASSPTPLAGDTGELFF. CDR3 DNA: TGTGCCAGCTCACCAACCCCCCTAGCAGGGGACACCGGGGAGCTGTTTTTT.

The chain uses TRBV9 and TRBJ1-2; 7 bases map to TRBD1. Unmatched junction bases numbered 14, after V lost 4 bases and J lost 5 bases. CDR1 and CDR2 (germline): SGDLS, YYNGEE. The CDR3 totals 16 residues. The CDR3 DNA follows: TGTGCCAGCAGCCCTAAACAGGGGAGTGGGAGATATGGCTACACCTTC. Translation gives CASSPKQGSGRYGYTF. Using reference TRBV9 and TRBJ1-2 for the parts outside the CDR3, the full variable domain is DSGVTQTPKHLITATGQRVTLRCSPRSGDLSVYWYQQSLDQGLQFLIQYYNGEERAKGNILERFSAQQFPDLHSELNLSSLELGDSALYFCASSPKQGSGRYGYTFGSGTRLTVV.

The genes are TRBV11-2 and TRBJ2-1; D is unresolved. This CDR3 is 13 amino acids long. V was clipped by 1 base and J by 7 bases, with 8 bases between them. CDR1 is SGHAT, CDR2 FQNNGV, per germline. The CDR3 nucleotides are TGTGCCAGCAGCTTAGGGTTAGAGAATGAGCAGTTCTTC. The encoded protein is CASSLGLENEQFF. Based on the CDR3 plus reference TRBV11-2 and TRBJ2-1, the full variable domain is EAGVAQSPRYKIIEKRQSVAFWCNPISGHATLYWYQQILGQGPKLLIQFQNNGVVDDSQLPKDRFSAERLKGVDSTLKIQPAKLEDSAVYLCASSLGLENEQFFGPGTRLTVL.

The chain combines TRBV2 with TRBJ2-3, with TRBD2 matching 7 bases. The trim removed 10 bases at V and 0 bases at J, leaving 7 bases unmatched. The CDR3 extends over 14 amino acids. Germline V gene sequence: CDR1 SNHLY, CDR2 FYNNEI. CDR3 residues: CANRLAASTDTQYF. The DNA for the CDR3 is TGTGCCAACCGACTAGCAGCGAGCACAGATACGCAGTATTTT.

The genes are TRBV5-1 and TRBJ1-2, with a tentative D call TRBD1 (5 bases). Germline V lookup: CDR1 SGHRS, CDR2 YFSETQ. V dropped 1 base and J dropped 12 bases, with 19 bases sitting between them. This CDR3 comprises 14 residues. CDR3 DNA: TGCGCCAGCAGCTTGAGTGGGGCCAAGGGATTCGACACCTTC. Its protein product is CASSLSGAKGFDTF.